The 25 T cell receptor beta chains below were found in one sample sequenced in a study of T cell changes during pregnancy in multiple sclerosis. TCRdb keeps only in-frame clones here, not all; method: immunoSEQ multiplex PCR. The sample has tens of thousands of clones, 85% to 95% seen once. Material: CD4+ T cells from peripheral blood mononuclear cells, obtained in the second trimester of pregnancy. The source of these receptors is a female donor with multiple sclerosis, enrolled in a pregnancy study.

The J gene is TRBJ2-7, the V gene TRBV14; 7 bases are a match to TRBD1. CDR1 is SGHDN and CDR2 is FVKESK in the germline V gene. The ends lost 4 bases at V and 0 bases at J; junction bases unmatched: 12. This CDR3 region has 17 residues. CDR3 in amino acids: CASSRAAGTASSYEQYF. The DNA of the CDR3 is TGTGCCAGCAGCCGAGCCGCAGGGACAGCAAGCTCCTACGAGCAGTACTTC.

The chain carries TRBV27 and TRBJ1-1; 7 nucleotides align to TRBD1. CDR3 length equals 15 residues. The V and J ends lost 5 bases and 2 bases, in that order; junction bases with no gene match: 8. CDR1 MNHEY and CDR2 SMNVEV come from the germline V gene (reference sequence). The CDR3 region is CASSPLGTDNTEAFF. For the CDR3, the DNA is TGTGCCAGCAGTCCCCTCGGGACAGATAACACTGAAGCTTTCTTT.

V and J are TRBV2 and TRBJ1-5; D remains unclear. This CDR3 comprises 14 residues. Germline V gene data show CDR1 as SNHLY and CDR2 as FYNNEI. Trimming took 3 bases from V and 2 from J, leaving 8 bases between them. CDR3 nucleotides: TGTGCCAGCAGTGATCCTGGGCGCAATCAGCCCCAGCATTTT. Protein product: CASSDPGRNQPQHF.

The chain has TRBV10-3 and TRBJ2-2, with D possibly TRBD1 on 6 matching bases. Trimming took 11 bases from V and 4 from J, leaving 11 bases between them. The CDR3 runs to 12 residues. Germline-derived CDR1 and CDR2 are ENHRY and SYGVKD. The CDR3 DNA is TGTGCCTCTAGCAGGGGCACCGGGGAGCTGTTTTTT. This encodes CASSRGTGELFF.

The chain is built from TRBV15 and TRBJ1-1, with D unresolved. CDR3 size: 15 residues. From germline, CDR1 is LNHNV and CDR2 YYDKDF (reference sequence). V shed 0 bases and J shed 4 bases, with 12 bases lying between them. CDR3 protein: CATSRDNGFGTEAFF. The CDR3, as DNA: TGTGCCACCAGCAGAGATAACGGTTTCGGCACTGAAGCTTTCTTT. Looking up the rest from reference TRBV15 and TRBJ1-1 gives the full variable domain: DAMVIQNPRYQVTQFGKPVTLSCSQTLNHNVMYWYQQKSSQAPKLLFHYYDKDFNNEADTPDNFQSRRPNTSFCFLDIRSPGLGDTAMYLCATSRDNGFGTEAFFGQGTRLTVV.

This chain links TRBV7-2 with TRBJ1-2; 7 nucleotides agree with TRBD1. The germline CDR1 and CDR2 sequences are SGHTA and FQGNSA. CDR3 length: 14 amino acids. Trimming took 3 bases from V and 1 from J; bases not matched to a gene: 2. CDR3 coding DNA: TGTGCCAGCAGCTTGGACAGGATTAACTATGGCTACACCTTC. Protein sequence: CASSLDRINYGYTF. Combining the CDR3 with reference TRBV7-2 and TRBJ1-2 gives the whole variable domain GAGVSQSPSNKVTEKGKDVELRCDPISGHTALYWYRQSLGQGLEFLIYFQGNSAPDKSGLPSDRFSAERTGGSVSTLTIQRTQQEDSAVYLCASSLDRINYGYTFGSGTRLTVV.

The chain has TRBV7-9 and TRBJ1-2; a possible D gene is TRBD1 (6 bases). The CDR3 length is 16 residues. V shed 5 bases and J shed 2 bases, with 18 bases lying between them. Germline V gene lookup returns CDR1 SEHNR and CDR2 FQNEAQ (reference sequence). The CDR3: CASSPAGAPKNYGYTF. Here the CDR3 DNA reads TGTGCCAGCAGCCCCGCAGGGGCACCGAAAAACTATGGCTACACCTTC.

The chain recombines TRBV18 with TRBJ2-3; 12 bases map to TRBD2. V lost 1 base, J lost 2 bases, and 10 bases stayed unmatched. The CDR3 consists of 19 residues. Germline V gene sequence: CDR1 KGHSH, CDR2 LQKENI. DNA for the CDR3: TGTGCCAGCTCACCACTACTAGCGGGGGGACTACCTCCCACAGATACGCAGTATTTT. Translated, it gives CASSPLLAGGLPPTDTQYF. Together with reference TRBV18 and TRBJ2-3, the CDR3 gives the full variable domain: NAGVMQNPRHLVRRRGQEARLRCSPMKGHSHVYWYRQLPEEGLKFMVYLQKENIIDESGMPKERFSAEFPKEGPSILRIQQVVRGDSAAYFCASSPLLAGGLPPTDTQYFGPGTRLTVL.

This chain links TRBV4-3 with TRBJ2-5, with 7 bases fitting TRBD1. Germline V gives CDR1 LGHNA, CDR2 YSLEER. The CDR3 is 16 amino acids. The trim removed 1 base at V and 4 bases at J, leaving 9 bases unmatched. This CDR3 reads CASSQGNDRAGETQYF. CDR3 in DNA: TGCGCCAGCAGCCAAGGGAACGACAGGGCGGGAGAGACCCAGTACTTC.

The chain uses TRBV19 and TRBJ2-1; D may be TRBD2 (6 bases). This CDR3 has 16 residues. Trimming cost V 0 bases and J 4 bases, with 13 bases left between them. Germline V gene data show CDR1 as LNHDA and CDR2 as SQIVND (reference sequence). The CDR3 bases are TGTGCCAGTAGTATAGAAGGCCGGGGGAAGTACAATGAGCAGTTCTTC. It specifies CASSIEGRGKYNEQFF.

This clone was seen once. This chain links TRBV5-1 with TRBJ1-3; D remains unclear. In germline, CDR1 is SGHRS, CDR2 YFSETQ. V lost 3 bases and J 0 bases, leaving 10 bases between the germline ends. The CDR3 has 15 amino acids. In nucleotides, the CDR3 is TGCGCCAGCAGCTCGCCGGGGTCCTCTGGAAACACCATATATTTT. It specifies CASSSPGSSGNTIYF.

The chain links TRBV11-2 to TRBJ2-3; possible D gene TRBD1, 7 bases. The CDR3 has 15 residues. Trimming took off 3 bases at V and 2 bases at J, with 12 bases between the two ends. Germline assignment: CDR1 SGHAT and CDR2 FQNNGV. The CDR3 DNA follows: TGTGCCAGCAGCTTGGAGGGGGCTGACACAGATACGCAGTATTTT. This gives the protein CASSLEGADTDTQYF.

This clone was found once. V gene TRBV4-3 combines with J gene TRBJ2-5; 8 nucleotides align to TRBD2. Germline V CDR1 and CDR2: LGHNA, YSLEER. CDR3 length: 14 residues. The ends lost 0 bases at V and 11 bases at J; junction bases unmatched: 8. CDR3 amino acids: CASSQDVGGVAQYF. CDR3 nucleotide sequence: TGCGCCAGCAGCCAAGATGTCGGGGGGGTTGCGCAGTACTTC.

The rearrangement uses TRBV7-2 and TRBJ2-3; 8 bases map to TRBD2. Unmatched junction bases numbered 11, after V lost 4 bases and J lost 2 bases. CDR3 length: 17 amino acids. CDR1 is SGHTA, CDR2 FQGNSA, per germline. The CDR3 DNA reads TGTGCCAGCAGCTCCTCCGCCCTAGCGGGCCTCACAGATACGCAGTATTTT. Translation: CASSSSALAGLTDTQYF.

This clone has a single count. The chain has TRBV7-2 and TRBJ1-2; 8 nucleotides align to TRBD1. Germline CDR1 reads SGHTA; CDR2 reads FQGNSA. Trimming cost V 1 base and J 4 bases; bases outside gene matches: 5. This CDR3 spans 15 amino acids. CDR3: CASSLGQGAVYGYTF. Here the CDR3 DNA reads TGTGCCAGCAGCTTAGGGCAGGGGGCGGTCTATGGCTACACCTTC.

The count of this clone is one. The chain recombines TRBV11-2 with TRBJ2-1, with D uncertain. Trimming cost V 6 bases and J 1 base, with 13 bases left between them. Germline values: CDR1 SGHAT, CDR2 FQNNGV. The CDR3 is 15 amino acids. The chain's CDR3 is CASSLTAESYNEQFF. Here the CDR3 DNA reads TGTGCCAGCAGTCTAACGGCGGAGTCCTACAATGAGCAGTTCTTC.

The V and J genes are TRBV6-4 and TRBJ2-2; D possibly corresponds to TRBD2 (5 bases). The length of the CDR3 is 15 residues. V lost 3 bases, J lost 1 base, and 9 bases lay in between. In germline, CDR1 is MRHNA, CDR2 SNTAGT. CDR3 sequence reads: CASSEERMNTGELFF. The CDR3 nucleotides read TGTGCCAGCAGTGAGGAGCGGATGAACACCGGGGAGCTGTTTTTT.

V and J are TRBV7-2 and TRBJ2-2; 9 bases fit TRBD1. With 8 bases clipped from V and 6 bases from J, the junction kept 13 bases outside the gene matches. The CDR3 length is 16 residues. Per the germline V gene, CDR1 is SGHTA and CDR2 is FQGNSA. The CDR3 spells CASRIGGTGRAGELFF. The CDR3, as DNA: TGTGCCAGCCGAATAGGGGGGACAGGGCGGGCCGGGGAGCTGTTTTTT.

This chain joins TRBV19 and TRBJ1-5; D is unresolved. V was cut by 5 bases and J by 0 bases, with 14 bases left in between. Germline CDR1 LNHDA, CDR2 SQIVND (reference sequence). The CDR3 is 16 amino acids. CDR3 loop: CASSPTSTNSNQPQHF. The CDR3 coding sequence is TGTGCCAGTAGTCCCACGTCGACTAATAGCAATCAGCCCCAGCATTTT.

The chain has TRBV7-2 and TRBJ1-5, with no clear D. The V and J ends lost 5 bases and 3 bases respectively, with 14 bases between them. This CDR3 is 15 amino acids long. CDR1 and CDR2 (germline): SGHTA, FQGNSA. In nucleotides, the CDR3 is TGTGCCAGCAGCCTTCTTGGGCCAGCCAATCAGCCCCAGCATTTT. It codes for CASSLLGPANQPQHF. The variable domain in full, completed from reference TRBV7-2 and TRBJ1-5, reads GAGVSQSPSNKVTEKGKDVELRCDPISGHTALYWYRQSLGQGLEFLIYFQGNSAPDKSGLPSDRFSAERTGGSVSTLTIQRTQQEDSAVYLCASSLLGPANQPQHFGDGTRLSIL.

The genes are TRBV7-3 and TRBJ2-1; 10 positions agree with TRBD2. Per germline, CDR1 SGHTA and CDR2 FQGTGA. The length of the CDR3 is 18 residues. The junction had 8 bases not matched to a gene; V was cut back by 2 bases and J by 1 base. CDR3 coding DNA: TGTGCCAGCAGCTTACTCCGGCTAGCGGGGGAATCCTACAATGAGCAGTTCTTC. Its translation is CASSLLRLAGESYNEQFF.

The chain carries TRBV5-1 and TRBJ1-6, with 7 bases identical to TRBD1. V lost 4 bases to trimming and J lost 6 bases; unmatched junction nucleotides: 10. The CDR3 loop spans 16 amino acids. Germline V gene lookup returns CDR1 SGHRS and CDR2 YFSETQ. Here the CDR3 reads CASSPREGGLNSPLHF. The CDR3 region has the DNA TGCGCCAGCAGCCCCCGCGAAGGGGGCCTTAATTCACCCCTCCACTTT.

This chain uses TRBV9 with TRBJ1-6; no clear D gene. The germline CDR1 and CDR2 sequences are SGDLS and YYNGEE. The V gene lost 1 base and the J gene lost 2 bases, with 4 bases spanning the gap. The CDR3 length is 14 residues. CDR3 nucleotides: TGTGCCAGCAGCGTACAGGCCTATAATTCACCCCTCCACTTT. It specifies CASSVQAYNSPLHF.

The chain links TRBV7-9 to TRBJ2-7; 9 positions match TRBD1. CDR3 length equals 14 residues. With 5 bases clipped from V and 3 bases from J, the junction kept 5 bases outside the gene matches. The germline V gene has CDR1 SEHNR and CDR2 FQNEAQ (reference sequence). The CDR3 reads CASSVTGGSYEQYF. The CDR3 bases are TGTGCCAGCAGCGTTACAGGGGGCAGCTACGAGCAGTACTTC.

The gene calls are TRBV5-4 and TRBJ1-1; 9 bases agree with TRBD1. Looked up from germline, CDR1 is SGHNT and CDR2 is YYREEE (reference sequence). The CDR3 is made up of 14 amino acids. V lost 4 bases to trimming and J lost 5 bases; unmatched junction nucleotides: 6. As DNA, the CDR3 is TGTGCCAGCAGCCAGACAGGGGGGGGAACTGAAGCTTTCTTT. Its protein is CASSQTGGGTEAFF.